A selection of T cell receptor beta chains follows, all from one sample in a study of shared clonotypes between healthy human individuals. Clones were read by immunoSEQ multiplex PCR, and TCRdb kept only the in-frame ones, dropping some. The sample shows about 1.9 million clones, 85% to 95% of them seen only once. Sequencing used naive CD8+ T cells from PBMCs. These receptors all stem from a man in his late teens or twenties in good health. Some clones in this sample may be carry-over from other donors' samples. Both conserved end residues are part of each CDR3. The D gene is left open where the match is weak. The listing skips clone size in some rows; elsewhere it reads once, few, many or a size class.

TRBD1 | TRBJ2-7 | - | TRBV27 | CASSLTGEIYEQYF | TGTGCCAGCAGTTTGACAGGGGAGATATACGAGCAGTACTTC
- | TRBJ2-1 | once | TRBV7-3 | CARRGADEQFF | TGTGCCAGAAGAGGGGCCGATGAGCAGTTCTTC
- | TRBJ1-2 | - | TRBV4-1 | CASSFTPGLTYGYTF | TGCGCCAGCAGCTTCACCCCGGGACTCACCTATGGCTACACCTTC
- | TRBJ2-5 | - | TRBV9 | CASSEDGEQETQYF | TGTGCCAGCAGTGAAGATGGGGAACAAGAGACCCAGTACTTC
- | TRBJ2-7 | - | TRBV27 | CASSFSGSFYEQYF | TGTGCCAGCAGTTTCTCCGGGTCTTTCTACGAGCAGTACTTC
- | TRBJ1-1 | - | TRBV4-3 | CASSPRREGVSTEAFF | TGCGCCAGCAGCCCAAGAAGGGAGGGAGTTTCCACTGAAGCTTTCTTT
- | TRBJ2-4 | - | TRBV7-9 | CASSLWAGSDMAKNIQYF | TGTGCCAGCAGCTTATGGGCAGGGAGCGATATGGCCAAAAACATTCAGTACTTC
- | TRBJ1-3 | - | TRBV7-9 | CASSQSVQGGNTIYF | TGTGCCAGCAGCCAAAGTGTTCAGGGTGGAAACACCATATATTTT
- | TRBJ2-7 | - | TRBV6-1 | CAASKGTGAYEQYF | TGTGCCGCAAGTAAAGGGACTGGTGCCTACGAGCAGTACTTC
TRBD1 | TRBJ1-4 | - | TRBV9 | CASSRLPGQPNEKLFF | TGTGCCAGCAGTCGACTCCCGGGACAGCCAAATGAAAAACTGTTTTTT
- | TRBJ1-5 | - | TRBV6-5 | CASSLRYVGNQPQHF | TGTGCCAGCAGCCTTAGGTATGTCGGCAATCAGCCCCAGCATTTT
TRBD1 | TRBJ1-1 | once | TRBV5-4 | CASSRTGANTEAFF | TGTGCCAGCAGCAGAACAGGGGCGAACACTGAAGCTTTCTTT
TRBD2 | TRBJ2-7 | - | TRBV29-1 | CSVAGGSSYEQYF | TGCAGCGTTGCGGGCGGGAGCTCCTACGAGCAGTACTTC
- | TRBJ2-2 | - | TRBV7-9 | CASSWSSGELFF | TGTGCCAGCAGCTGGTCCTCCGGGGAGCTGTTTTTT
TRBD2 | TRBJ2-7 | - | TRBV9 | CASSPRLAAGDEQYF | TGTGCCAGCAGCCCACGACTAGCGGCCGGGGACGAGCAGTACTTC
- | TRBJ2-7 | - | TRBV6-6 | CASSYLVGEQYF | TGTGCCAGCAGTTATCTGGTCGGCGAGCAGTACTTC
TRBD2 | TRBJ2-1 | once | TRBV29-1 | CSAQERLAFYNEQFF | TGCAGCGCGCAAGAGCGACTAGCTTTCTACAATGAGCAGTTCTTC
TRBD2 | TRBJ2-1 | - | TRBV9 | CASSPPSGREYNEQFF | TGTGCCAGCAGCCCCCCTAGCGGGAGGGAATACAATGAGCAGTTCTTC
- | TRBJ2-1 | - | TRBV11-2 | CASSFGLALNNEQFF | TGTGCCAGCAGCTTTGGGCTAGCGCTGAACAATGAGCAGTTCTTC
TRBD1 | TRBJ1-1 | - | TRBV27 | CASYRGMNTEAFF | TGTGCCAGCTACAGGGGCATGAACACTGAAGCTTTCTTT
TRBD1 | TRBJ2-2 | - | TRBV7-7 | CASSSRTGRSTGELFF | TGTGCCAGCAGCTCGCGGACAGGGAGGAGTACCGGGGAGCTGTTTTTT
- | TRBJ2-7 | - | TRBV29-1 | CSADGDPYEQYF | TGCAGCGCCGACGGGGACCCCTACGAGCAGTACTTC
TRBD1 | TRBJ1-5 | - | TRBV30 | CAWSDRVINQPQHF | TGTGCCTGGTCGGACAGGGTGATCAATCAGCCCCAGCATTTT
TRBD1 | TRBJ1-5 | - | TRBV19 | CASTQGGGTQPQHF | TGTGCCAGTACCCAGGGAGGGGGCACTCAGCCCCAGCATTTT
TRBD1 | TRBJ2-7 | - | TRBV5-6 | CASSLYWDRGAYEQYF | TGTGCCAGCAGCTTGTACTGGGACAGGGGGGCCTACGAGCAGTACTTC
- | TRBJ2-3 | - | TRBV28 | CAGSPGQGADTQYF | TGTGCCGGGTCGCCGGGGCAGGGTGCAGATACGCAGTATTTT
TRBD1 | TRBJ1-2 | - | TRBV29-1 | CSVEGRSGGPLYGYTF | TGCAGCGTTGAAGGGCGGTCAGGGGGTCCTTTATATGGCTACACCTTC
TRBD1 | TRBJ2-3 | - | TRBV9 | CASSVQGARTDTQYF | TGTGCCAGCAGCGTACAGGGGGCGCGTACAGATACGCAGTATTTT
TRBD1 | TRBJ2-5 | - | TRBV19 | CASSVQGAPQETQYF | TGTGCCAGTAGTGTTCAGGGGGCGCCCCAAGAGACCCAGTACTTC
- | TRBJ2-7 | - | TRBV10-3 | CAISESFGEIGPREQYF | TGTGCCATCAGTGAGAGTTTTGGGGAGATAGGCCCCCGCGAGCAGTACTTC
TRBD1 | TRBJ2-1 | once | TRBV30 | CAWIGTGAFF | TGTGCCTGGATAGGGACAGGGGCGTTCTTC
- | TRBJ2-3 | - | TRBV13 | CASSHQLSGSTDTQYF | TGTGCCAGCAGCCATCAGCTCTCCGGGAGCACAGATACGCAGTATTTT
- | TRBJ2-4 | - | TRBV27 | CASSLWRYF | TGTGCCAGCAGTTTATGGCGGTACTTC
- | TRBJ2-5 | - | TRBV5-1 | CASSWGEETQYF | TGCGCCAGCAGCTGGGGGGAGGAGACCCAGTACTTC
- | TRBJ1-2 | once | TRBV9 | CASSVGGDGYTF | TGTGCCAGCAGCGTCGGGGGGGATGGCTACACCTTC
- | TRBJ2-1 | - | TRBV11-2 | CASSFRQKYYNEQFF | TGTGCCAGCAGCTTCAGACAGAAGTACTACAATGAGCAGTTCTTC
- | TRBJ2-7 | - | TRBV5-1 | CASSLPQQGTYEQYF | TGCGCCAGCAGTTTGCCCCAGCAGGGGACCTACGAGCAGTACTTC
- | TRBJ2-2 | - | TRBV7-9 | CASSLRQATTGELFF | TGTGCCAGCAGCTTACGCCAGGCGACCACCGGGGAGCTGTTTTTT
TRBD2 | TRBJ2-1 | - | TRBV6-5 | CASSYLAGGYNEQFF | TGTGCCAGCAGTTACCTAGCGGGGGGCTACAATGAGCAGTTCTTC
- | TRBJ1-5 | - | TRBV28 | CASSLRHGGRALGGPQHF | TGTGCCAGCAGTTTACGGCATGGTGGACGGGCATTAGGTGGGCCCCAGCATTTT
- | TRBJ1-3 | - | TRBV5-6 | CASSLGGAGNTIYF | TGTGCCAGCAGCCTGGGTGGGGCTGGAAACACCATATATTTT
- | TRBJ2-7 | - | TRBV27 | CASSPDTNLVHEQYF | TGTGCCAGCAGTCCTGACACGAACCTAGTCCACGAGCAGTACTTC
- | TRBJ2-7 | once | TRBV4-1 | CASSQGPTSYEQYF | TGCGCCAGCAGCCAAGGGCCCACCAGCTACGAGCAGTACTTC
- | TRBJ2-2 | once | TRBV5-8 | CASSSRPDLGGELFF | TGTGCCAGCAGCTCCCGGCCGGACTTAGGAGGGGAGCTGTTTTTT